Below are 2 T cell receptor beta chains sequenced from a single sample in a study of molecular identifiers for immune sequencing clone quantification. TCRdb redid the calling of the PCR reads with MiXCR, one entry per CDR3 protein. The data contain hundreds of thousands of distinct CDR3 sequences, approximately 20% of them singletons. The specimen sequenced was naive CD8+ T cells from blood, with Jurkat cell RNA spiked in. This sample's subset: FACS-sorted CD8+CD4-CCR7+CD45RA+ naive T cells. The receptors stem from a human donor in good health. Some libraries in this study had Jurkat cell RNA spiked in.

In the case of this clonotype: At one end, the junction sequence differs from germline, possibly due to a read error. This sequence joins TRBV7-8 and TRBJ2-7, with D perhaps assigned TRBD1 or TRBD2 (5 bases each). The CDR3 has 16 amino acids. Germline V gives CDR1 SGHVS, CDR2 FQNEAQ. The CDR3 spells CAGSLKLGDLSNEQYF. The CDR3 DNA reads TGTGCCGGCAGCCTAAAGCTTGGGGACCTCTCAAACGAGCAGTACTTC.

This clonotype was found many times. The chain joins TRBV4-3 to TRBJ2-3; possibly TRBD2 for D (6 bases). Trimming took 0 bases from V and 2 from J, leaving 9 bases between them. Germline V gene lookup returns CDR1 LGHNA and CDR2 YSLEER. The CDR3 has 15 amino acids. The CDR3 region has the DNA TGCGCCAGCAGCCAAGATGCGGGGAACACAGATACGCAGTATTTT. Its protein product is CASSQDAGNTDTQYF.